Below are 19 T cell receptor beta chains sequenced from a single sample in a study of cytomegalovirus exposure and HLA in healthy donors. PCR primers comprised 60 Vbeta and 13 Jbeta primers. The data were produced by immunoSEQ multiplex PCR, yet TCRdb's version contains in-frame clones alone and is incomplete. Of 150,000 or so clones detected, approximately 80% appear once; the ten largest clones hold approximately 3%. The sequenced material came from PBMCs. The receptors derive from a male donor in good health and CMV-seronegative.

A few counts support this clone. J is TRBJ2-3 and V is TRBV5-4, with 13 bases fitting TRBD2. In germline, CDR1 is SGHNT, CDR2 YYREEE (reference sequence). The CDR3 runs 18 residues. V dropped 0 bases and J dropped 0; count of bases not matched to a gene: 4. The CDR3 DNA is TGTGCCAGCAGCTTGGGGGGACTAGCGGGAACTAGCACAGATACGCAGTATTTT. Its protein product is CASSLGGLAGTSTDTQYF.

A single count supports this clone. V gene TRBV4-3 combines with J gene TRBJ2-3; 7 bases align to TRBD1. Germline V CDR1 and CDR2: LGHNA, YSLEER. The CDR3 sequence is 17 residues long. V shed 0 bases and J 3 bases; nucleotides not matched to a gene: 9. The CDR3: CASSQEIGQAGTDTQYF. In DNA, the CDR3 is TGCGCCAGCAGCCAAGAAATCGGACAGGCCGGGACAGATACGCAGTATTTT.

A note on this clone: Other DNA sequences from this sample encode an identical CDR3 as well. The chain uses TRBV28 and TRBJ2-7; 7 bases match TRBD1. The CDR3 extends over 15 amino acids. Germline V gene data show CDR1 as MDHEN and CDR2 as SYDVKM. V dropped 6 bases and J dropped 0; count of bases not matched to a gene: 8. DNA of the CDR3: TGTGCCAGCAGCCCGGACAGGTCCGGCTCCTACGAGCAGTACTTC. Protein product: CASSPDRSGSYEQYF.

The genes are TRBV28 and TRBJ2-7; TRBD1 is a possible D gene (6 bases). CDR1 and CDR2 (germline): MDHEN, SYDVKM. The CDR3 extends over 15 amino acids. V gave up 6 bases and J gave up 1 base, with 16 bases separating them. DNA of the CDR3: TGTGCCAGCAGCAAACGGGACACCTCATCCTACGAGCAGTACTTC. Its protein is CASSKRDTSSYEQYF. The whole variable domain, filled in from reference TRBV28 and TRBJ2-7, reads DVKVTQSSRYLVKRTGEKVFLECVQDMDHENMFWYRQDPGLGLRLIYFSYDVKMKEKGDIPEGYSVSREKKERFSLILESASTNQTSMYLCASSKRDTSSYEQYFGPGTRLTVT.

On this clone itself: A read error may account for a junction end that differs from germline. V is TRBV4-3 and J is TRBJ2-2, with 12 bases identical to TRBD2. Per the germline V gene, CDR1 is LGHNA and CDR2 is YSLEER. The CDR3 spans 17 residues. The CDR3 sequence is CASTQDLLAGGRGELFF. Written as DNA, the CDR3 is TGCGCCAGCACCCAAGACCTACTAGCGGGAGGTCGCGGGGAGCTGTTTTTT.

This chain joins TRBV11-3 and TRBJ2-1; possible D gene TRBD1, 5 bases. Germline CDR1 and CDR2: SGHNT and YENEEA. V was trimmed by 5 bases and J by 3 bases, leaving 8 bases between them. The length of the CDR3 is 13 residues. CDR3 coding DNA: TGTGCCAGCAGCGGGGCTAGCTACAATGAGCAGTTCTTC. This codes for CASSGASYNEQFF.

The sample holds a few counts of this clone. The V gene is TRBV4-1, the J gene TRBJ2-5; weak D call: TRBD1 (6 bases). Germline CDR1 and CDR2: MGHRA and YSYEKL. This CDR3 has 16 amino acids. V was pared by 3 bases and J by 6 bases, with 20 bases between. CDR3 sequence reads: CASSQGPGTLGKTQYF. For the CDR3, the DNA is TGCGCCAGCAGCCAGGGGCCGGGGACATTAGGAAAGACCCAGTACTTC.

The rearrangement joins TRBV4-1 to TRBJ1-5, with 9 bases that match TRBD1. The CDR3 spans 14 residues. J was trimmed by 5 bases and V by 4 bases; bases with no gene match: 3. CDR1 and CDR2 (germline): MGHRA, YSYEKL. For the CDR3, the DNA is TGCGCCAGCAGCCTTGACAGGGGGGATCAGCCCCAGCATTTT. This translates into CASSLDRGDQPQHF.

The V and J genes are TRBV5-1 and TRBJ2-1; 8 positions match TRBD1. V lost 0 bases and J lost 7; bases outside the gene matches: 9. Per the germline V gene, CDR1 is SGHRS and CDR2 is YFSETQ. The CDR3 contains 16 residues. CDR3 protein: CASSLGGPRGRNEQFF. In DNA, the CDR3 is TGCGCCAGCAGCTTGGGGGGCCCCAGGGGGCGGAATGAGCAGTTCTTC. Supplemented by reference TRBV5-1 and TRBJ2-1, the full variable domain reads KAGVTQTPRYLIKTRGQQVTLSCSPISGHRSVSWYQQTPGQGLQFLFEYFSETQRNKGNFPGRFSGRQFSNSRSEMNVSTLELGDSALYLCASSLGGPRGRNEQFFGPGTRLTVL.

The chain joins TRBV2 to TRBJ2-7; maybe TRBD1 (5 bases). Deletions cut 6 bases from V and 1 base from J, with 10 bases between. Germline-derived CDR1 and CDR2 are SNHLY and FYNNEI. This CDR3 is built from 13 residues. The CDR3 spells CASRYRQSYEQYF. In DNA form, the CDR3 reads TGTGCCAGCAGGTACAGACAGTCCTACGAGCAGTACTTC. Full variable domain (rest looked up from reference TRBV2 and TRBJ2-7): EPEVTQTPSHQVTQMGQEVILRCVPISNHLYFYWYRQILGQKVEFLVSFYNNEISEKSEIFDDQFSVERPDGSNFTLKIRSTKLEDSAMYFCASRYRQSYEQYFGPGTRLTVT.

The chain is built from TRBV9 and TRBJ1-1; 11 nucleotides agree with TRBD1. The CDR3 extends over 15 amino acids. J gave up 7 bases and V 1 base, and 6 bases lay outside the gene matches. Germline V gene sequence: CDR1 SGDLS, CDR2 YYNGEE. CDR3 loop: CASSVQGTGGLEAFF. The CDR3 DNA follows: TGTGCCAGCAGCGTACAAGGGACAGGGGGTCTTGAAGCTTTCTTT.

This clone has only a few counts. The V call is TRBV4-1, the J call TRBJ1-5, with 8 bases identical to TRBD1. Trimming cost V 3 bases and J 7 bases; bases outside gene matches: 8. Germline V gene sequence: CDR1 MGHRA, CDR2 YSYEKL. The CDR3 contains 15 residues. CDR3 protein: CASSQGGQGLQPQHF. The CDR3 nucleotides read TGCGCCAGCAGCCAGGGCGGACAGGGTCTACAGCCCCAGCATTTT.

The chain employs TRBV4-1 and TRBJ1-2, with D uncertain. Between the trimmed V and J ends, which lost 6 bases and 5 bases, there was a span of 13 bases. CDR3 length equals 13 residues. Germline-derived CDR1 and CDR2 are MGHRA and YSYEKL. The DNA of the CDR3 is TGCGCCAGCAGACCAGGAGGCGTTTATGGCTACACCTTC. This gives the protein CASRPGGVYGYTF.

In DNA, the CDR3 is TGTGCCAGCAGTGAAGAGGACATCTCTGGAAACACCATATATTTT. It specifies CASSEEDISGNTIYF. The rearrangement uses TRBV2 and TRBJ1-3; TRBD1 might be the D (5 bases). V was cut by 1 base and J by 0 bases, with 7 bases left in between. CDR1 is SNHLY and CDR2 is FYNNEI in the germline V gene. This CDR3 is built from 15 residues.

This sequence joins TRBV7-8 and TRBJ1-5; no firm D call. CDR3 length: 12 amino acids. The V end lost 1 base, the J end lost 15 bases, and 13 bases lay between the germline ends. Germline-derived CDR1 and CDR2 are SGHVS and FQNEAQ. Here the CDR3 DNA reads TGTGCCAGCAGCTTAGGAGAGGGAAAGAGGCATTTT. This gives the protein CASSLGEGKRHF. The full variable domain, completed using reference TRBV7-8 and TRBJ1-5, is GAGVSQSPRYKVAKRGQDVALRCDPISGHVSLFWYQQALGQGPEFLTYFQNEAQLDKSGLPSDRFFAERPEGSVSTLKIQRTQQEDSAVYLCASSLGEGKRHFGDGTRLSIL.

In DNA form, the CDR3 reads TGTGCCAGCAGCCCGGCCCTGACAGGGACCAATCAGCCCCAGCATTTT. Translated, it gives CASSPALTGTNQPQHF. V is TRBV5-5 and J is TRBJ1-5; 7 nucleotides match TRBD1. The V segment lost 4 bases and the J segment 3 bases; nucleotides outside the gene matches: 10. Germline CDR1 and CDR2: SGHKS and YYEKEE (reference sequence). The length of the CDR3 is 16 residues.

The chain combines TRBV28 with TRBJ2-3, with TRBD2 identical over 9 bases. In germline, CDR1 is MDHEN, CDR2 SYDVKM. The J segment lost 5 bases and the V segment lost 2 bases, leaving 5 bases of the junction unmatched. There are 15 residues in the CDR3. This CDR3 is CASSLLAGILDTQYF. In DNA, the CDR3 is TGTGCCAGCAGTTTACTAGCGGGAATTTTAGATACGCAGTATTTT. Together with reference TRBV28 and TRBJ2-3, the CDR3 gives the full variable domain: DVKVTQSSRYLVKRTGEKVFLECVQDMDHENMFWYRQDPGLGLRLIYFSYDVKMKEKGDIPEGYSVSREKKERFSLILESASTNQTSMYLCASSLLAGILDTQYFGPGTRLTVL.

The genes are TRBV19 and TRBJ2-6; 11 bases are shared with TRBD1. J gave up 1 base and V 3 bases, and 5 bases lay outside the gene matches. From germline, CDR1 is LNHDA and CDR2 SQIVND (reference sequence). The CDR3 consists of 18 residues. For the CDR3, the DNA is TGTGCCAGTAGTATCTTCGGACAGGGGGCGTCTGGGGCCAACGTCCTGACTTTC. Protein sequence: CASSIFGQGASGANVLTF.

This clone appeared a few times. The CDR3 is CSVKGGEVDTQYF. CDR3 DNA sequence: TGCAGCGTCAAGGGGGGGGAGGTAGATACGCAGTATTTT. This chain joins TRBV29-1 and TRBJ2-3, with D possibly being TRBD2 (7 bases). V lost 6 bases and J lost 5, with 15 bases in between. The CDR3 spans 13 residues. Germline V lookup: CDR1 SQVTM, CDR2 ANQGSEA.